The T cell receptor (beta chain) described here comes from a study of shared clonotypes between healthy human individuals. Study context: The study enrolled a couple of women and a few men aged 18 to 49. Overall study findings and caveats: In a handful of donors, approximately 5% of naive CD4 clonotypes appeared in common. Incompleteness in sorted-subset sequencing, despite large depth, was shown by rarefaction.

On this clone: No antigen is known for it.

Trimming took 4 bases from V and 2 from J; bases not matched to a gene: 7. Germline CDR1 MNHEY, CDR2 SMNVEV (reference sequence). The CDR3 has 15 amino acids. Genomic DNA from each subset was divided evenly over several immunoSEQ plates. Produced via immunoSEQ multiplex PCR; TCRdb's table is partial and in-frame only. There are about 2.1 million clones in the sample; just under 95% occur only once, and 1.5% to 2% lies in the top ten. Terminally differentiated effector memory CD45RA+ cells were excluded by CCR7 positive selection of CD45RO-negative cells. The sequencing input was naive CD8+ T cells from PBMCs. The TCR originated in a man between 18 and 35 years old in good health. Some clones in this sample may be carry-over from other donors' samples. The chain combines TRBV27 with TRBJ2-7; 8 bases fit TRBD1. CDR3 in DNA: TGTGCCAGCAGTTCGATACAGGGGGTTACCTACGAGCAGTACTTC. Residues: CASSSIQGVTYEQYF.